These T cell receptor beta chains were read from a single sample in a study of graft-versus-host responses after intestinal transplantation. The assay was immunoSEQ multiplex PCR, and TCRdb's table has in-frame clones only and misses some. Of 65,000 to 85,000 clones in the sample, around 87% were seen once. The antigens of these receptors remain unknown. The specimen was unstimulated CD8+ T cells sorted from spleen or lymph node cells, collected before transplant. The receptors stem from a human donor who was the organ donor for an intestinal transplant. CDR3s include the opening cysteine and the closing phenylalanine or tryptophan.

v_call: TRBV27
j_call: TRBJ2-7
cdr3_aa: CASRRRETYEQYF

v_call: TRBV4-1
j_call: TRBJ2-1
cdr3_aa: CASSGQGYNEQFF

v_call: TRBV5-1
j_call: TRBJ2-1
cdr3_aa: CASSVGTGGLYNEQFF

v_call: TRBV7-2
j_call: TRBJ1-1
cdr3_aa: CASSLARGTEAFF

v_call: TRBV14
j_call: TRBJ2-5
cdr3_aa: CASSQETQETQYF

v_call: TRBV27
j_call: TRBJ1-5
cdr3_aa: CASSLSAYSNQPQHF

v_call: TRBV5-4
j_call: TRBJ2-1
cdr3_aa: CASSLGTHYNEQFF

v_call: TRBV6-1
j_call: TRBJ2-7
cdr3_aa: CASSETPGGALYEQYF

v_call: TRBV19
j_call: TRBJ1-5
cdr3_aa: CASSILGSLLNQPQHF

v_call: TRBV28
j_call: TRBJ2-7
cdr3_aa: CASSRTGGPYEQYF

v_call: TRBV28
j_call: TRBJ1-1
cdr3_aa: CASTENQGRLTEAFF

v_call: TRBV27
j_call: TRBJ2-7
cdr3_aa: CASSFGDTYEQYF

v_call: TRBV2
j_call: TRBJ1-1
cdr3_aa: CASVAANTEAFF

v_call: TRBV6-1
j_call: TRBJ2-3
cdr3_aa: CASPKGNTDTQYF

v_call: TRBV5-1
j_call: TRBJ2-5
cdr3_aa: CASSLFLLETQYF

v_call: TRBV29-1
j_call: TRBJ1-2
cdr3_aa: CSVEDTTGANYGYTF

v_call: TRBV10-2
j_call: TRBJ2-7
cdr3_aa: CASSESSPYEQYF

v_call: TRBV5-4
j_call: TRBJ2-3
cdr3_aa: CASSSRPVLAGGADTQYF

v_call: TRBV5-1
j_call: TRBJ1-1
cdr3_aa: CASSLRQGEAFF

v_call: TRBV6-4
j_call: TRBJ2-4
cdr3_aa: CASSGLAKNIQYF

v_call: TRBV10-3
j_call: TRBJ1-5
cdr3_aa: CASSYRGNQPQHF

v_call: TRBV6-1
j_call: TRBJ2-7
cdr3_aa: CASSEEEGEHYEQYF

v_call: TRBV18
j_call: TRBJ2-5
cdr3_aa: CASSPLTAGQETQYF

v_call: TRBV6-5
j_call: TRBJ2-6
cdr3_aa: CASTSSSGANVLTF

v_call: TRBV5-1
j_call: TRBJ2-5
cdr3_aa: CASSLAEPETQYF

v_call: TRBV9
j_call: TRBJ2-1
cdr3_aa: CASSVVTGAYNEQFF

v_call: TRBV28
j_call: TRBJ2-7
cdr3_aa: CASRQPGESYEQYF

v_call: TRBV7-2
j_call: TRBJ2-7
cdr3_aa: CASSLTPGEQYF

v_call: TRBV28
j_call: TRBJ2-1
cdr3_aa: CASSLSGLAGGKREQFF

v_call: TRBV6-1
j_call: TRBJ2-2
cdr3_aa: CASSDGTGYTGELFF

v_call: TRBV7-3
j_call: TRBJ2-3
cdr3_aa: CASSPSGGAADTQYF

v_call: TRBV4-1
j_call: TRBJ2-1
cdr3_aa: CASSQGLGGLADLPYNEQFF

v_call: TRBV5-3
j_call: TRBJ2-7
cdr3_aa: CARSPTGGYEQYF

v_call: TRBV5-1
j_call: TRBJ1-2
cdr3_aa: CASSFWGSGGYTF

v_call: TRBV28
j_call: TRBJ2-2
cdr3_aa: CASMRSFVGSGELFF

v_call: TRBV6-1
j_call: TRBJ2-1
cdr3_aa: CASSGTSGYNEQFF

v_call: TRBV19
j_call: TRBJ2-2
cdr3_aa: CASTRTGDIVTGELFF

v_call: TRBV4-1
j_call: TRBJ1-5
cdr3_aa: CASSQGQHSNQPQHF

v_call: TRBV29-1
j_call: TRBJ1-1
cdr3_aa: CSVALGTTEAFF

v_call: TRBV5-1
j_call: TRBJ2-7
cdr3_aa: CASSLSRQSYEQYF

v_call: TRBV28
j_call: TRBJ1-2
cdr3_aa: CASSLRAGFYGYTF

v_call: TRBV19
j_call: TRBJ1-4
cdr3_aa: CASQETEKLFF

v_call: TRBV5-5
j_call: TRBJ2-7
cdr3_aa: CASSFQGSYEQYF

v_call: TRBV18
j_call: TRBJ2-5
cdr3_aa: CASSPSGGLLVETQYF

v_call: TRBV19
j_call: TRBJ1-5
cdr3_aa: CASSIGSGGNQPQHF

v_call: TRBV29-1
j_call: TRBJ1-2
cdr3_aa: CSVLLPPPDTTCYTF

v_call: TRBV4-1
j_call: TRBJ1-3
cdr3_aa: CASSPDRPGNTIYF

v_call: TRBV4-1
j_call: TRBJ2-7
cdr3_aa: CASSQEVFLPYEQYF

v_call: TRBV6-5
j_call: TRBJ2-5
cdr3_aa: CASSWDGKETQYF

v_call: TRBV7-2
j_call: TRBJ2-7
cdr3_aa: CASSTPREGAQGEQYF

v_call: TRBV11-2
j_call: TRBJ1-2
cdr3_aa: CASSLASLAGRGYTF

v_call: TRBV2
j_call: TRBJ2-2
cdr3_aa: CASSDPLAGRTGELFF

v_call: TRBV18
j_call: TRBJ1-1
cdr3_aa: CASSLTGSNTEAFF

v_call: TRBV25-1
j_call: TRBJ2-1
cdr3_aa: CASSELAPGQGVNEQFF

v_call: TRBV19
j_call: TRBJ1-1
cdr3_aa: CASSWTPNTEAFF